What follows are 24 T cell receptor beta chains derived from one specimen sequenced in a study of cytomegalovirus exposure and HLA in healthy donors. 13 Jbeta primers and 60 Vbeta primers were used for the PCR. Repertoires were generated with immunoSEQ multiplex PCR, while TCRdb's copy carries only in-frame clones and drops some. This sample has more than 90,000 clones, with about 72% found just once. Sequencing was performed on PBMCs. The origin of the receptors is a middle-aged man in good health and CMV-seropositive.

The chain employs TRBV2 and TRBJ2-2, with 9 nucleotides matching TRBD1. Germline V gives CDR1 SNHLY, CDR2 FYNNEI. The V gene end was trimmed by 6 bases and the J gene end by 3 bases; junction bases not matched to a gene: 14. The CDR3 spans 18 residues. The CDR3 is CASRRRMTGGGDTGELFF. The DNA of the CDR3 is TGTGCCAGCAGAAGACGAATGACAGGGGGAGGGGACACCGGGGAGCTGTTTTTT.

The CDR3 loop is CASSKQGWTGELFF. CDR3 DNA: TGTGCCAGCAGCAAACAGGGTTGGACCGGGGAGCTGTTTTTT. The chain combines TRBV11-3 with TRBJ2-2; tentatively, D is TRBD1 (6 bases). CDR1 SGHNT and CDR2 YENEEA come from the germline V gene. The V gene lost 5 bases and the J gene lost 5 bases, with 12 bases spanning the gap. The CDR3 totals 14 residues. The full variable domain, rest sourced from reference TRBV11-3 and TRBJ2-2, is EAGVVQSPRYKIIEKKQPVAFWCNPISGHNTLYWYLQNLGQGPELLIRYENEEAVDDSQLPKDRFSAERLKGVDSTLKIQPAELGDSAVYLCASSKQGWTGELFFGEGSRLTVL.

The table lists this clone with a few counts. The rearrangement uses TRBV29-1 and TRBJ2-7; no clear D gene. Looked up from germline, CDR1 is SQVTM and CDR2 is ANQGSEA. This CDR3 spans 12 amino acids. V was shortened by 1 base and J by 9 bases, with 13 bases between the two germline ends. The CDR3 DNA reads as TGCAGCGTTGAAGGCACGGGTGTGGGGCAGTACTTC. Protein sequence: CSVEGTGVGQYF.

The CDR3 loop reads CASSRMKDRGSYEQYF. CDR3 sequence (DNA): TGTGCCAGCAGCCGGATGAAAGACAGGGGCTCCTACGAGCAGTACTTC. The V call is TRBV5-6, the J call TRBJ2-7; 8 bases map to TRBD1. The V gene's germline CDR1 is SGHDT and CDR2 YYEEEE. V lost 4 bases to trimming and J lost 0 bases; unmatched junction nucleotides: 9. The CDR3 contains 16 residues.

This clone has a handful of counts. This sequence joins TRBV2 and TRBJ2-1; TRBD1 is a possible D gene (6 bases). This CDR3 is 14 amino acids long. The ends were cut back, 7 bases at V and 5 bases at J, with 15 bases in the middle. Germline-derived CDR1 and CDR2 are SNHLY and FYNNEI. The CDR3 here is CASNRELGNNEQFF. DNA of the CDR3: TGTGCCAGCAACAGGGAGCTCGGGAACAATGAGCAGTTCTTC.

V is TRBV11-3 and J is TRBJ2-2; TRBD1 might be the D (6 bases). The CDR3 runs 15 residues. Germline V CDR1 and CDR2: SGHNT, YENEEA. V dropped 3 bases and J dropped 0 bases, with 8 bases sitting between them. The CDR3 DNA is TGTGCCAGCAGCTTGGGACACCCGAACACCGGGGAGCTGTTTTTT. Protein sequence: CASSLGHPNTGELFF.

This clone was counted once. The V and J genes are TRBV13 and TRBJ2-5; 12 bases match TRBD2. Germline CDR1 and CDR2: PRHDT and FYEKMQ (reference sequence). With V trimmed by 5 bases and J by 5 bases, 9 bases remained unmatched. The CDR3 length is 16 residues. The CDR3 region has the DNA TGTGCCAGCAGCCGACTAGCGGGAGCCTCAGGGGAGACCCAGTACTTC. This translates into CASSRLAGASGETQYF.

The gene calls are TRBV27 and TRBJ2-2; 9 positions match TRBD1. Trimming removed 6 bases from V and 7 bases from J; junction bases left unmatched: 6. Germline V gene sequence: CDR1 MNHEY, CDR2 SMNVEV (reference sequence). CDR3 length equals 14 residues. The CDR3 loop reads CASRLQGAGGELFF. As DNA, the CDR3 is TGTGCCAGCAGGCTACAGGGGGCTGGCGGGGAGCTGTTTTTT.

This clone was seen a handful of times. The V and J genes are TRBV27 and TRBJ2-7; tentative D call: TRBD2 (7 bases). Trimming took 10 bases from V and 5 from J, leaving 18 bases between them. Germline CDR1 MNHEY, CDR2 SMNVEV (reference sequence). This CDR3 region has 13 residues. The CDR3 sequence: CATSDAGAHEQYF. The CDR3 DNA reads TGTGCCACCTCAGACGCGGGGGCCCACGAGCAGTACTTC.

The genes are TRBV7-9 and TRBJ2-1, with 7 bases fitting TRBD1. The V and J ends lost 2 bases and 6 bases, in that order; junction bases with no gene match: 7. The CDR3 contains 15 residues. Germline CDR1 reads SEHNR; CDR2 reads FQNEAQ (reference sequence). The CDR3 spells CASSLRTGRRNEQFF. In DNA form, the CDR3 reads TGTGCCAGCAGCTTAAGGACAGGTAGGCGCAATGAGCAGTTCTTC.

The chain recombines TRBV4-1 with TRBJ1-2; weak D call: TRBD1 (6 bases). Germline lookup yields CDR1 MGHRA and CDR2 YSYEKL. The V end lost 3 bases, the J end lost 5 bases, and 16 bases lay between the germline ends. The CDR3 length is 15 residues. CDR3 bases: TGCGCCAGCAGCCAGACTACTGGACAGCTATATGGCTACACCTTC. Its protein product is CASSQTTGQLYGYTF.

V is TRBV4-3 and J is TRBJ1-2, with a weak D call TRBD1 (5 bases). Germline values: CDR1 LGHNA, CDR2 YSLEER. The CDR3 runs to 17 residues. Trimming took 0 bases from V and 1 from J, leaving 15 bases between them. CDR3 residues: CASSQDRRQNSNYGYTF. CDR3 DNA: TGCGCCAGCAGCCAAGATCGAAGACAGAATAGTAACTATGGCTACACCTTC.

The CDR3 DNA is TGCAGCGCTCCGACAGGGCCAAACGGCTACACCTTC. Amino acid sequence: CSAPTGPNGYTF. The chain recombines TRBV29-1 with TRBJ1-2; 7 bases agree with TRBD1. CDR1 is SQVTM, CDR2 ANQGSEA, per germline. With V trimmed by 7 bases and J by 8 bases, 10 bases remained unmatched. The CDR3 is 12 residues long.

The chain has TRBV29-1 and TRBJ1-2; D ambiguous. CDR1 and CDR2 (germline): SQVTM, ANQGSEA. V was pared by 4 bases and J by 7 bases, with 13 bases between. CDR3 length: 12 amino acids. CDR3 protein: CSVVVEGGGYTF. As DNA, the CDR3 is TGCAGCGTTGTTGTGGAAGGAGGTGGCTACACCTTC.

This clone came up a few times. The genes are TRBV2 and TRBJ1-2; 9 positions match TRBD1. Germline lookup yields CDR1 SNHLY and CDR2 FYNNEI. The V and J ends lost 4 bases and 3 bases, in that order; junction bases with no gene match: 6. CDR3 length: 15 amino acids. The CDR3 here is CASSVGTGMYYGYTF. CDR3 in DNA: TGTGCCAGCAGTGTTGGGACAGGGATGTACTATGGCTACACCTTC.

The sample holds a few counts of this clone. The chain carries TRBV25-1 and TRBJ2-5; TRBD2 matches at 8 bases. Unmatched junction bases numbered 4, after V lost 6 bases and J lost 1 base. This CDR3 is 14 amino acids long. Looked up from germline, CDR1 is MGHDK and CDR2 is SYGVNS. The DNA of the CDR3 is TGTGCCAGCAGCTTTAGCGGGGCCCAAGAGACCCAGTACTTC. It yields the protein CASSFSGAQETQYF.

V is TRBV19 and J is TRBJ1-1; D may be TRBD1 (6 bases). The V end was cut by 7 bases, the J end by 1 base, with 19 bases between. The CDR3 extends over 16 amino acids. Germline-derived CDR1 and CDR2 are LNHDA and SQIVND (reference sequence). CDR3 sequence: CASTPRGGLGNTEAFF. The CDR3 DNA is TGTGCCAGTACCCCGCGGGGGGGCTTGGGGAACACTGAAGCTTTCTTT.

The chain couples TRBV29-1 to TRBJ1-1, with 9 bases lining up with TRBD1. The CDR3 is 16 residues long. J gave up 1 base and V 5 bases, and 11 bases lay outside the gene matches. The germline CDR1 and CDR2 sequences are SQVTM and ANQGSEA. The CDR3 DNA sequence: TGCAGCGTTACTGGTGGATGGACAGGGGCGAACACTGAAGCTTTCTTT. Protein: CSVTGGWTGANTEAFF.

J is TRBJ2-1 and V is TRBV7-2, with D unresolved. CDR3 length: 13 amino acids. Between the trimmed V and J ends, which lost 4 bases and 9 bases, there was a span of 13 bases. Looked up from germline, CDR1 is SGHTA and CDR2 is FQGNSA. DNA for the CDR3: TGTGCCAGCAGCTCCGAATCCCGAGGTGAGCAGTTCTTC. Translation gives CASSSESRGEQFF.

V and J are TRBV7-2 and TRBJ2-2; no clear D gene. CDR3 length: 14 amino acids. V was clipped by 3 bases and J by 6 bases, with 11 bases between them. CDR1 is SGHTA, CDR2 FQGNSA, per germline. As DNA, the CDR3 is TGTGCCAGCAGCTTCAGTATGGTCCCCGGGGAGCTGTTTTTT. It specifies CASSFSMVPGELFF.

This sequence joins TRBV7-2 and TRBJ1-5, with 8 bases matching TRBD1. The CDR3 contains 14 residues. Germline-derived CDR1 and CDR2 are SGHTA and FQGNSA. The J segment lost 3 bases and the V segment lost 4 bases, leaving 2 bases of the junction unmatched. This CDR3 is CASSWTGNNQPQHF. The CDR3 DNA reads TGTGCCAGCAGCTGGACAGGGAACAATCAGCCCCAGCATTTT.

The chain carries TRBV5-1 and TRBJ2-2; tentative D call: TRBD1 (5 bases). The V gene's germline CDR1 is SGHRS and CDR2 YFSETQ. V was pared by 0 bases and J by 4 bases, with 13 bases between. This CDR3 has 16 residues. The CDR3 DNA follows: TGCGCCAGCAGCTTGGTCCCAGGGTCAGGCACCGGGGAGCTGTTTTTT. Protein product: CASSLVPGSGTGELFF. Together with reference TRBV5-1 and TRBJ2-2, the CDR3 gives the full variable domain: KAGVTQTPRYLIKTRGQQVTLSCSPISGHRSVSWYQQTPGQGLQFLFEYFSETQRNKGNFPGRFSGRQFSNSRSEMNVSTLELGDSALYLCASSLVPGSGTGELFFGEGSRLTVL.

This clone has more than one count but fewer than ten. This chain links TRBV29-1 with TRBJ2-1; D perhaps matches TRBD2 (6 bases). Germline CDR1 is SQVTM and CDR2 is ANQGSEA. The CDR3 totals 14 residues. With 2 bases removed from V and 6 bases from J, the gap between germline ends came to 14 bases. In DNA, the CDR3 is TGCAGCGTTGAATTACGGGGGACGGGCAATGAGCAGTTCTTC. Protein product: CSVELRGTGNEQFF.

This clone has only a few counts. The J gene is TRBJ2-3, the V gene TRBV28; TRBD2 agrees at 9 bases. Losses at the gene ends were 1 base for V and 2 bases for J; bases not matched to a gene: 4. CDR3 length: 16 amino acids. Germline CDR1 is MDHEN and CDR2 is SYDVKM. CDR3 protein: CASSLLLAGPTDTQYF. CDR3 coding DNA: TGTGCCAGCAGTTTATTGCTAGCGGGACCCACAGATACGCAGTATTTT.